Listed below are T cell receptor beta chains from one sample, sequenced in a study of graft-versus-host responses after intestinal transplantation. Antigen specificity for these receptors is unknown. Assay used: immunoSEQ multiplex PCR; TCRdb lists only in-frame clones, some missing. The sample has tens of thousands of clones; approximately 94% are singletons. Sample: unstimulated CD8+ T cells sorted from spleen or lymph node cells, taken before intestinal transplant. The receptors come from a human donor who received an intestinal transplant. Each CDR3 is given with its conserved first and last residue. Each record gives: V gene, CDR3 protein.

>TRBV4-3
CASSQGAVSYEQYF
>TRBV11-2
CASSLVPLYEQYF
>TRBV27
CASSLTPNTGELFF
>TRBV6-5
CATSELHQASYEQYF
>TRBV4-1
CASSQDGAVHTEAFF
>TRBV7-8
CASSRGTGATEAFF
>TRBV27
CASALGGTASYEQYF
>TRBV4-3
CASSLNPGEAGHLQETQYF
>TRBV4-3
CASSQEGGGNTEAFF
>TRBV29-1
CSVEDPGHDMNTEAFF
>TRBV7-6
CASSLGQGRGVADTQYF
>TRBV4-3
CASSQEKSSQYQETQYF
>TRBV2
CASSEGHSITDTQYF
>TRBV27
CASSFGGGDYEQYF
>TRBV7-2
CASSLGAGAADTQYF
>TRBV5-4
CASSKQGVITEAFF
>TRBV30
CAYGEGLNSPLHF
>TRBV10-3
CAISAGRGNYEQYF
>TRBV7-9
CASSLVDRDTEAFF
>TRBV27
CASSLGRGTYEQYF
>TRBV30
CAWSVRGQGHGYTF
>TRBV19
CASSIRLIDGNEQFF
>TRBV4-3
CASSPTGGTYGYTF
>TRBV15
CAGMLAGVTDTQYF
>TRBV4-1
CASSQDMSSGQGYTF
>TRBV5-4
CASSYTANGGAGNEQFF
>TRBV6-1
CASSEKGGGSSYEQYF
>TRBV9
CASSMGAGSYNSPLHF
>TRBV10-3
CAIRATGGTEAFF
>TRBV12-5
CASGLGGRGNTEAFF
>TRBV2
CASIAGGSTDTQYF
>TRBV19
CASSIIGQGGIQYF
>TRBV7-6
CASTKSQGGNEQFF
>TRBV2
CASRDRSGDEQFF
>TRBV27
CASSWGEATEAFF
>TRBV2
CASSSGQGRSYEQYF
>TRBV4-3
CASSQGHSYEQYF
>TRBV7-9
CASSPNSGGMETQYF
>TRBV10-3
CAISSPGQGATEAFF
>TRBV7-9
CASSWDRGRETQYF
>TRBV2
CASKEVRGGGYEQYF
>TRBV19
CASSHEEGAPLHF
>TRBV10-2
CASSEAQGFQPQHF
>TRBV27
CASSLGGPYEQYF
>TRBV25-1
CASSEGLNTEAFF
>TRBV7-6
CASGTSGGPTQETQYF
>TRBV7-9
CASSLNPEGEAFF
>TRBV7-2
CASSFNPRGWYYNEQFF
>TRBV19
CASKGQFDQPQHF
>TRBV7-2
CASSSEALDEQYF
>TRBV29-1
CSVPGQSTEAFF
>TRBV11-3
CASSLGQSSLADTQYF
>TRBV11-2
CASSSPTSGGNTDTQYF
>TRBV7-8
CASSFLRGLGTDTQYF
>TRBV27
CASSRQADYEQYF